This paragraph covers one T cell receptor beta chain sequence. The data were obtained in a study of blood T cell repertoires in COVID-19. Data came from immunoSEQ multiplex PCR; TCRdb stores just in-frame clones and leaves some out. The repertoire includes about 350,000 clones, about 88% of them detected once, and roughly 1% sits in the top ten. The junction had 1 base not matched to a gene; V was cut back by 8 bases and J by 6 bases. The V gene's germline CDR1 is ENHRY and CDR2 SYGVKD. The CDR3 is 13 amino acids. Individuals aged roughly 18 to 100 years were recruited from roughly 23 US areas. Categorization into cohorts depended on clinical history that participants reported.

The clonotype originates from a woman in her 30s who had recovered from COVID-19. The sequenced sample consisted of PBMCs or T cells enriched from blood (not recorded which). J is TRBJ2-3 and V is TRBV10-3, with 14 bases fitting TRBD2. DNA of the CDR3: TGTGCCATCCGGACTAGCGGGGGGGATACGCAGTATTTT. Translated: CAIRTSGGDTQYF.